These T cell receptor beta chains were read from a single sample in a study of blood T cell repertoires in COVID-19. Only in-frame clones appear in the TCRdb table, and some are missing; sequencing was by immunoSEQ multiplex PCR. The sample carries 150,000 to 200,000 clones, roughly 87% recorded once. The specimen was peripheral blood. Receptor source: a man aged 18 to 30 who had recovered from COVID-19. The CDR3 runs from the conserved cysteine through the conserved F or W. The D gene is left open where the match is weak. Clone sizes are given selectively: once, few, many, or a class where the clone is expanded.

j_call,v_call,d_call,clone_size,cdr3_aa,cdr3_nt
TRBJ2-5,TRBV29-1,NA,NA,CSVDSVLGGQETQYF,TGCAGCGTTGATAGCGTATTGGGGGGTCAAGAGACCCAGTACTTC
TRBJ2-1,TRBV7-3,NA,NA,CASSLTPGYNEQFF,TGTGCCAGCAGCTTAACGCCGGGGTACAATGAGCAGTTCTTC
TRBJ2-1,TRBV10-3,NA,NA,CAIGGGGYNEQFF,TGTGCCATCGGGGGGGGCGGTTACAATGAGCAGTTCTTC
TRBJ2-3,TRBV3-1/TRBV3-2,TRBD2,NA,CASSQGRLAGGRDTQYF,TGTGCCAGCAGCCAGGGGCGACTAGCGGGAGGGCGGGATACGCAGTATTTT
TRBJ1-1,TRBV27,TRBD1,once,CAIRPGTGAPREAFF,TGTGCCATCCGTCCCGGGACAGGGGCCCCAAGGGAAGCTTTCTTT
TRBJ1-5,TRBV19,TRBD1,NA,CASSRGQTRHLSNQPQHF,TGTGCCAGTAGTAGGGGACAGACGCGTCACCTTAGCAATCAGCCCCAGCATTTT
TRBJ2-7,TRBV5-6,NA,NA,CASSLAPGARSYEQYF,TGTGCCAGCAGCTTGGCTCCGGGAGCTCGGTCCTACGAGCAGTACTTC
TRBJ2-2,TRBV4-2,NA,NA,CASSQERLAGTGELFF,TGTGCCAGCAGCCAAGAGAGGCTGGCCGGGACCGGGGAGCTGTTTTTT
TRBJ2-3,TRBV6-4,NA,NA,CASSAGYGPFGWYF,TGTGCCAGCAGTGCCGGATATGGGCCCTTCGGATGGTATTTT
TRBJ1-1,TRBV6-5,NA,NA,CASSLQGENTEAFF,TGTGCCAGCAGCCTACAGGGCGAGAACACTGAAGCTTTCTTT